The clone carrying this TCR beta chain is deemed large (0.1 to 1%). As yet, its antigen is unknown. TCR libraries were prepared from roughly 14 ng of total RNA with the QIAseq Immune Repertoire TCR panel. TCRdb re-derived calls from the reads in MiXCR, one entry per CDR3 protein. The table has 250 to 350 distinct CDR3 sequences, 6.5% to 8.5% seen once. V dropped 6 bases and J dropped 4 bases, with 15 bases sitting between them. CDR1 MDHEN and CDR2 SYDVKM come from the germline V gene. The CDR3 extends over 15 amino acids. The record originates from a study of circulating CD8 cells and anti-PD-1 response in melanoma. Study details: Of around 13 patients, seven got anti-PD-1 first and six had prior therapy. Overall study findings and caveats: The cohort mixed treatment-naive and previously treated patients.

Live CD3+CD8+TCRalphabeta+ cells were sorted into four subsets by PD-1 and/or TIGIT. The material sequenced was CD8+ T cells from PBMCs, taken at baseline or after one month of anti-PD-1 therapy (not recorded which). This clonotype originated in a human donor with melanoma. This chain connects TRBV28 to TRBJ2-2; D is possibly TRBD1 or TRBD2 (6 bases each). CDR3 nucleotide sequence: TGTGCCAGCAGGCCCCACAGGGAGGTCACCGGGGAGCTGTTTTTT. The encoded protein is CASRPHREVTGELFF.